This TCR beta chain was sequenced for a study of OX40 agonist ivuxolimab in advanced cancers. TCRdb's table, derived via immunoSEQ multiplex PCR, lists solely in-frame clones and lacks some. The data contain 60,000 to 90,000 clones, roughly 90% of them singletons. The germline gives CDR1 SGHRS, CDR2 YFSETQ. V was clipped by 3 bases and J by 0 bases, with 8 bases between them. The CDR3 has 14 residues. This TCR was recovered from an adult with an advanced solid tumor such as melanoma, head and neck, liver or kidney cancer. The material sequenced was CD4+ or CD8+ T cells sorted from blood, taken in a trial of the OX40 agonist ivuxolimab. The chain has TRBV5-1 and TRBJ2-3, with TRBD2 as a possible D gene (5 bases). The CDR3 spells CASSSWTSTDTQYF. For the CDR3, the DNA is TGCGCCAGCAGCTCCTGGACTAGCACAGATACGCAGTATTTT.